This T cell receptor (beta chain) was identified in a study of T cells in tuberculosis. Notes on the study in general: Smaller alpha distances in active tuberculosis partly reflected shorter CDR3-alpha lengths.

Between the trimmed V and J ends, which lost 6 bases and 4 bases, there was a span of 12 bases. The CDR3 consists of 13 residues. Germline assignment: CDR1 MNHNY and CDR2 SVGAGI (reference sequence). Latent tuberculosis screening used tuberculin skin test and IGRA at entry. TCRdb's copy holds only in-frame clones and misses some; the assay was immunoSEQ multiplex PCR. There are about 34,000 clones in the sample; more than 85% occur only once, and about 2.2% lies in the top ten. Comment on this clone: Its antigen is not known.

This sequence originates from a donor aged 10-29 years with latent tuberculosis or without tuberculosis infection. The chain uses TRBV6-6 and TRBJ1-2, with a weak D call TRBD1 (5 bases). Sequencing was done on a sample of PBMCs. CDR3 DNA: TGTGCCAGCAGCCCGACAGAGCTCTATGGCTACACCTTC. It codes for CASSPTELYGYTF.